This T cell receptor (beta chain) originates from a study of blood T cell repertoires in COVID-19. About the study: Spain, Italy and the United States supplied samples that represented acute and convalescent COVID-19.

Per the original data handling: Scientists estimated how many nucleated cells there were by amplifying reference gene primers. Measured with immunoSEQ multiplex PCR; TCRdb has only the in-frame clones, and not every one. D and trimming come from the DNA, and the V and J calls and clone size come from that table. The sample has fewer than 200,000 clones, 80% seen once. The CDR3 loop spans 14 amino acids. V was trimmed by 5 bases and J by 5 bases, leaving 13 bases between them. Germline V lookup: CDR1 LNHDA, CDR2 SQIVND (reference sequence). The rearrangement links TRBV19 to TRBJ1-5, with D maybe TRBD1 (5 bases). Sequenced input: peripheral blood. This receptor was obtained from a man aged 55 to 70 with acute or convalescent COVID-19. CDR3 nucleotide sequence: TGTGCCAGTAGTCGGGACTCCGTATATCAGCCCCAGCATTTT. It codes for CASSRDSVYQPQHF. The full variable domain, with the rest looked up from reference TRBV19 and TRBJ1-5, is DGGITQSPKYLFRKEGQNVTLSCEQNLNHDAMYWYRQDPGQGLRLIYYSQIVNDFQKGDIAEGYSVSREKKESFPLTVTSAQKNPTAFYLCASSRDSVYQPQHFGDGTRLSIL.